This T cell receptor beta chain is from a study of T cells in Graves' hyperthyroidism and ophthalmopathy. Study-wide results and limits: Researchers found most expanded thyroid clonotypes above 0.001 in blood as well.

Amplification yielded TCR beta CDR3 regions, with RNA transcripts as the source. The primer set for the first-round RT-PCR of the TCR CDR3 was HTBI. MiXCR was run by TCRdb on the multiplex PCR reads, yielding one entry per CDR3 protein. Counted here are approximately 380,000 distinct CDR3 sequences, more than 12% occurring once; the ten biggest clones make up over 25%. Comment on this clonotype: No antigen is known for it. A read error is possible here, since a much larger clone lies one base away.

Germline-derived CDR1 and CDR2 are KGHDR and SFDVKD. The CDR3 covers 14 residues. Patients were excluded for uncontrolled infection, other autoimmune disease, pregnancy or lactation. Fresh peripheral blood, 9.5 to 10 ml of it, supplied the PBMCs. The V call is TRBV24-1, the J call TRBJ2-1; perhaps D is TRBD1 or TRBD2 (5 bases each). The J call is in doubt because the DNA end fits TRBJ2-7 better. The sample was blood. The TCR sequence derives from a man aged 50-59 years with Graves' ophthalmopathy. Written as DNA, the CDR3 is TGTGCCACCGAGGCGTTGGTGGGGGTCAATGAGCAGTACTTC. It is translated as CATEALVGVNEQYF.